Here is one T cell receptor (beta chain) with its context. Its antigen is not identified. These data come from a study of T cells after yellow fever vaccination. The study, taken as a whole, reports: Researchers noted that a small share of clonotypes showed up in both CD4 and CD8 compartments. The secondary T-cell response peaked on day 5, not day 15, but was weaker.

The study made its TCR cDNA through 5'RACE template switching. That step introduced a universal primer site along with UMIs. In TCRdb, the 5' RACE reads were re-called with MiXCR into one record per CDR3 protein. Among roughly 520,000 distinct CDR3 sequences listed, less than 25% were seen once. CDR1 and CDR2 from the germline V gene are SGHDT and YYEEEE. The CDR3 loop spans 12 amino acids. The ends were cut back, 1 base at V and 6 bases at J, with 7 bases in the middle. The sequencing used PBMCs, collected approximately 20 days after the first yellow fever vaccination. The chain joins TRBV5-6 to TRBJ1-2, with D maybe TRBD1 (5 bases). This receptor was obtained from a man between 18 and 29 years old who received the YFV17D yellow fever vaccine. Here the CDR3 reads CASSLSRDGYTF. For the CDR3, the DNA is TGTGCCAGCAGCTTGAGCAGGGATGGCTACACCTTC.